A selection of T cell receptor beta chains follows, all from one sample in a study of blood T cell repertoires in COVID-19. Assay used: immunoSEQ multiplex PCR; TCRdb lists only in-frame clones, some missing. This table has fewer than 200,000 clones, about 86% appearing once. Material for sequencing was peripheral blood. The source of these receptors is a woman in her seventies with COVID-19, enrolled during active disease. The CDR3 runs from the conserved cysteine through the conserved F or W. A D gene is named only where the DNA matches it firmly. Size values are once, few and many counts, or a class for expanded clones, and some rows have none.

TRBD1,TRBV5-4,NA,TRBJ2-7,TGTGCCAGCTTTAGACAGGGGGCGTTGGAGCAGTACTTC,CASFRQGALEQYF
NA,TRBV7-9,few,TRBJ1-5,TGTGCCAGCAGCTTAGAGAGTCAGCCCCAGCATTTT,CASSLESQPQHF
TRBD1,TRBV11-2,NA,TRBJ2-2,TGTGCCAGCAGCTCGTCAGGGGGCTTAGTCACCGGGGAGCTGTTTTTT,CASSSSGGLVTGELFF
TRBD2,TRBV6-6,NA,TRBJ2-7,TGTGCCAGCAGTTACGCGGGAGGGCCAATTGAAGAGCAGTACTTC,CASSYAGGPIEEQYF
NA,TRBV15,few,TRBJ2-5,TGTGCCACCAGCAGTACGGGAAGAGAGACCCAGTACTTC,CATSSTGRETQYF
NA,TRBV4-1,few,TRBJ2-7,TGCGCCAGCAGCACAAAGACAGGCAACTACGAGCAGTACTTC,CASSTKTGNYEQYF
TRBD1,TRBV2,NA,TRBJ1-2,TGTGCCAGCAGTATAGACAGGGGATGGAGATACACCTTC,CASSIDRGWRYTF
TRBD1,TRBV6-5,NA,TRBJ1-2,TGTGCCAGCAGTTACTCAGGGGGCGATGGCTACACCTTC,CASSYSGGDGYTF
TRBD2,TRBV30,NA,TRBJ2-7,TGTGCCTGGAGTTCACTAGCGGGAGGCGAGCAGTACTTC,CAWSSLAGGEQYF
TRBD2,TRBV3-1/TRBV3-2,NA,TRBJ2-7,TGTGCCAGCAGCCCGACTAGCGGGAGCTCCTACGAGCAGTACTTC,CASSPTSGSSYEQYF
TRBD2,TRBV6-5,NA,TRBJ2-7,TGTGCCAGCAAGAAAGGCGGGAGCTACGAGCAGTACTTC,CASKKGGSYEQYF
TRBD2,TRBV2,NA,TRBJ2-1,TGTGCCAGCAGTGAACAGGCTAGCGGGGCCAATGAGCAGTTCTTC,CASSEQASGANEQFF
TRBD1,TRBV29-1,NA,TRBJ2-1,TGCAGCGCTTGGACAGGGACCAATGAGCAGTTCTTC,CSAWTGTNEQFF
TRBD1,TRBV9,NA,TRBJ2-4,TGTGCCAGCAGCGTAGAGGGGCGACCAGGGGGTCTAGCCAAAAACATTCAGTACTTC,CASSVEGRPGGLAKNIQYF
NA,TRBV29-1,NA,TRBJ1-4,TGCAGCGTTGCAAACAGTAATGAAAAACTGTTTTTT,CSVANSNEKLFF
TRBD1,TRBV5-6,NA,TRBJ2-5,TGTGCCAGCAGCTTTGGGGCCGGGACAGGGGGCCAAGAGACCCAGTACTTC,CASSFGAGTGGQETQYF
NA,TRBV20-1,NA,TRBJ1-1,TGCAGTGCTAGTGCGTCTGCAGGGAACACTGAAGCTTTCTTT,CSASASAGNTEAFF
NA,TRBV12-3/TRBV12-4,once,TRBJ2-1,TGTGCCAGCAGTCCTCCGACAGCTAAGCAGTTCTTC,CASSPPTAKQFF
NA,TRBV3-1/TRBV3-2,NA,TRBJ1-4,TGTGCCAGCAGCCGTCCGGGGACATTAGAAAAACTGTTTTTT,CASSRPGTLEKLFF
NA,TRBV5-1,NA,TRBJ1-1,TGCGCCAGCAGCGATAAACAGGGAATGAGCACTGAAGCTTTCTTT,CASSDKQGMSTEAFF
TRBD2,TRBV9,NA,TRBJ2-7,TGTGCCAGCAGCGGAGGGACTAGCGACGAGCAGTACTTC,CASSGGTSDEQYF
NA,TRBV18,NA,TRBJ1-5,TGTGCCAGCTCACCAAAGGCAGGTCAGCCCCAGCATTTT,CASSPKAGQPQHF
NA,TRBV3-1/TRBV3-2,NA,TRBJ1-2,TGTGCCAGCAGCCAGAACCAGGGTGTAATCGAAGGCTATGGCTACACCTTC,CASSQNQGVIEGYGYTF
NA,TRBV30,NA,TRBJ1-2,TGTGCCTGGAGTGGGCTAATTCGGGGGGCAAATGGCTACACCTTC,CAWSGLIRGANGYTF
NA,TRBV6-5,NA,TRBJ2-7,TGTGCCAGCAGTTACGATCGCACCGGGACCTACGAGCAGTACTTC,CASSYDRTGTYEQYF
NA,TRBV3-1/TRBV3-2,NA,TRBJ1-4,TGTGCCAGCAGCCAAGGGCAGTTGATGCCTTATGAAAAACTGTTTTTT,CASSQGQLMPYEKLFF
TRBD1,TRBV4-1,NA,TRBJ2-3,TGCGCCAGCAGCCCCACCCCCACAGGGGACACAGATACGCAGTATTTT,CASSPTPTGDTDTQYF
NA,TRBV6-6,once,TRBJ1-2,TGTGCCAGCAGTCGAGAACCGGGACAACCTAACTATGGCTACACCTTC,CASSREPGQPNYGYTF
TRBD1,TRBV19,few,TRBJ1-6,TGTGCCAGTCGGGACAGAGGGAATTCACCCCTCCACTTT,CASRDRGNSPLHF
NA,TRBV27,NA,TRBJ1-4,TGTGCCAGCAGGAGCAGGCAGGATGAAAAACTGTTTTTT,CASRSRQDEKLFF
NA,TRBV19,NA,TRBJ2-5,TGTGCCAGTAGTATAGGATGGACACAAGAGACCCAGTACTTC,CASSIGWTQETQYF
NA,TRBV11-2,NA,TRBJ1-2,TGTGCCAGCAGCTCAATTTCGGACAGTAACTATGGCTACACCTTC,CASSSISDSNYGYTF
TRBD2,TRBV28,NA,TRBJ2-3,TGTGCCAGCAGTATGATTCTCCGGGGAGGGACAGATACGCAGTATTTT,CASSMILRGGTDTQYF
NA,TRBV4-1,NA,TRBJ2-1,TGCGCCAGCAGCCAAGATTTTGAGAGAGAGCAGTTCTTC,CASSQDFEREQFF
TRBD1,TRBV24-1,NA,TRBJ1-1,TGTGCCACCAGTGATTCGCGGGACAGGGCGAACACTGAAGCTTTCTTT,CATSDSRDRANTEAFF
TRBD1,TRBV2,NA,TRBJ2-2,TGTGCCAGCAGTGGACAGGGGGCGGGCGGGGAGCTGTTTTTT,CASSGQGAGGELFF
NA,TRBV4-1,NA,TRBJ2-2,TGCGCCAGCAGCCAAGGGACTGCCTATAGCACCGGGGAGCTGTTTTTT,CASSQGTAYSTGELFF
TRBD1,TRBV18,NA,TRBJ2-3,TGTGCCAGCTCACCCTTTGTCAGGACAGGCCTCACAGATACGCAGTATTTT,CASSPFVRTGLTDTQYF
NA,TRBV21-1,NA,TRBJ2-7,TGTGCCAGCAGCAAAGTAGGTCCCTTCGGGGGGCCAGACGAGCAGTACTTC,CASSKVGPFGGPDEQYF
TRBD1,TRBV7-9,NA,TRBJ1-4,TGTGCCACGGGACAGGATACTAATGAAAAACTGTTTTTT,CATGQDTNEKLFF
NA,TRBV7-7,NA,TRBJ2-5,TGTGCTAGCAGCTTTAATCTGGGGGCCGGTGAGACCCAGTACTTC,CASSFNLGAGETQYF
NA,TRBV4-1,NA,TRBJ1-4,TGCGCCAGCAGCCCTCGGGGGAAAACTAATGAAAAACTGTTTTTT,CASSPRGKTNEKLFF
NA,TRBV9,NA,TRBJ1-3,TGTGCCAGCAGCGTAGACGGTAACAGGGCTCCTGGAAACACCATATATTTT,CASSVDGNRAPGNTIYF
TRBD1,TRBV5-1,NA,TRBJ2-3,TGCGCCAGCAGCCCCGGGACAGGGAACCCAGATACGCAGTATTTT,CASSPGTGNPDTQYF
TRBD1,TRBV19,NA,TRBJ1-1,TGTGCCAGTAGAACCACAGGGGGGGTCACTGAAGCTTTCTTT,CASRTTGGVTEAFF
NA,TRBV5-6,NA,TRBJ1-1,TGTGCCAGCAGGCTAGGCGCTGAAGCTTTCTTT,CASRLGAEAFF
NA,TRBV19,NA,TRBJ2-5,TGTGCCAGTAGTATCTCGAACGGGGAGACCCAGTACTTC,CASSISNGETQYF
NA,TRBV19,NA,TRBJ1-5,TGTGCCAGTAGTACCCCCCGGGACAAAGATCAGCCCCAGCATTTT,CASSTPRDKDQPQHF
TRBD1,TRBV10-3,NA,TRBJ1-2,TGTGCCATCAGTGAGGGGACAGGGCTACCCTATGGCTACACCTTC,CAISEGTGLPYGYTF
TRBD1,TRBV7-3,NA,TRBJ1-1,TGTGCCAGCAGCCGTACAGGGGAAAACACTGAAGCTTTCTTT,CASSRTGENTEAFF